This TCR beta chain was recovered during a study of blood T cell repertoires in COVID-19. Study-wide context: From the United States, Italy and Spain came samples of acute and convalescent COVID-19. From T cells, B-cell-depleted T cells, or PBMCs came the material, which was cDNA or gDNA.

The germline CDR1 and CDR2 sequences are WNHNN and SYGVQD (reference sequence). This CDR3 comprises 17 residues. The trim removed 6 bases at V and 2 bases at J, leaving 10 bases unmatched. Original methodology: Scientists estimated how many nucleated cells there were by amplifying reference gene primers. Some clones are missing from TCRdb's copy, which holds only in-frame ones; the method was immunoSEQ multiplex PCR. That table furnishes V, J and clone size, whereas the DNA furnished D and trimming. The data hold 20,000 or so clones, with more than 70% observed a single time. This TCR came from a human donor in a cohort sampled during active COVID-19. Material: peripheral blood. The gene calls are TRBV10-1 and TRBJ2-3; 11 bases align to TRBD2. The DNA for the CDR3 is TGCGCCAGCAGCGGACCCACTAGCGGGAGCCCCACAGATACGCAGTATTTT. This encodes CASSGPTSGSPTDTQYF.